This entry is about one T cell receptor beta chain. Its antigen is currently unknown. A library made for alpha chains picked up this beta chain off target, so its size means little. The data stem from a study of spatial heterogeneity in lung cancer. As for time point: sample taken at primary tumor resection. From tumor, nontumor lung or frozen PBMC, whole RNA was taken unsorted for sequencing. The V and J ends lost 0 bases and 5 bases respectively, with 8 bases between them. This CDR3 has 14 residues. CDR1 and CDR2 from the germline V gene are LGHNA and YSLEER. Every TCR cDNA molecule bore a unique molecular identifier. TCRdb reanalysed the 5' RACE reads using MiXCR and keeps one entry per CDR3 protein. The profile shows over 2,000 distinct CDR3 sequences, 22% of them singletons. Findings of the study overall: Sequencing reached an estimated coverage of tumor T cells that was only 5.5% to 7% for alpha chains and approximately 13% for beta chains. Expanded intratumoral alpha and beta TCR counts tracked tumor mutation counts.

The V gene is TRBV4-3, the J gene TRBJ2-1; D ambiguous. This material consisted of lung tumor tissue, taken at surgery. This receptor was taken from a male donor with early-stage non-small cell lung cancer. This chain's CDR3 is CASSQDSVNNEQFF. In nucleotides, the CDR3 is TGCGCCAGCAGCCAAGATTCGGTTAACAATGAGCAGTTCTTC.